This TCR beta chain was sequenced during a study of T cell responses to AZD1222 COVID-19 vaccine. The CDR3 spans 12 residues. Trimming stripped 4 bases from V and 7 bases from J, with 10 bases between. The germline gives CDR1 LGHDT, CDR2 YNNKEL (reference sequence). Clones were read by immunoSEQ multiplex PCR, and TCRdb kept only the in-frame ones, dropping some. The sample has 95,000 to 150,000 clones; around 83% are singletons. The sequence was collected from an adult who received the AZD1222 COVID-19 vaccine. The sample in question was peripheral blood, obtained 28 days after the second AZD1222 dose. The rearrangement links TRBV3-1 (or the pseudogene TRBV3-2) to TRBJ1-1; perhaps TRBD1 as D (5 bases). The CDR3 is CASSRGGIEAFF. The CDR3 region has the DNA TGTGCCAGCAGCCGGGGGGGTATTGAAGCTTTCTTT.